This T cell receptor (beta chain) comes out of a study of blood T cell repertoires in COVID-19. The CDR3 extends over 16 amino acids. The J segment lost 3 bases and the V segment lost 2 bases, leaving 7 bases of the junction unmatched. Germline V CDR1 and CDR2: SGHNT, YYREEE (reference sequence). Authors' methods: Amplifying reference gene primers gave estimates of nucleated cell counts. The repertoire was sequenced with immunoSEQ multiplex PCR; TCRdb's copy has only in-frame clones and lacks some. V, J and clone size reflect that table, while D and trimming were determined from the DNA. Altogether approximately 430,000 clones are present, 80% to 90% being singletons, with the ten largest covering over 1.3%.

What was sequenced was peripheral blood. The TCR was taken from a woman aged 30 to 39 with active or convalescent COVID-19. The chain has TRBV5-4 and TRBJ2-1; TRBD2 matches 8 bases. This CDR3 is CASSFFGGVVYNEQFF. CDR3 sequence (DNA): TGTGCCAGCAGCTTCTTCGGGGGGGTGGTCTACAATGAGCAGTTCTTC.